This entry lists 13 T cell receptor beta chains sequenced from one sample in a study of regulatory T cells in long-lasting Graves disease. In building TCR beta libraries, iRepertoire HTBI primers were used together with Arm-PCR of CDR3 regions. In TCRdb, the multiplex PCR reads were re-called with MiXCR into one record per CDR3 protein. Among over 350,000 distinct CDR3 sequences, about 15% were seen once, and the ten largest hold about 7.8%. Time point indicated: newly diagnosed GD, antithyroid drugs for less than 3 months. The authors made the TCR library using RNA they extracted from PBMCs. The same data also contributed to another study, on T cells in Graves' hyperthyroidism and ophthalmopathy.

The sample in question was peripheral blood mononuclear cells (PBMCs), obtained at new diagnosis, from a patient treated with antithyroid drugs. The receptors originated from a woman between 40 and 50 years old with Graves disease.

This clonotype was seen ten or more times. The chain couples TRBV11-2 to TRBJ2-2, with D maybe TRBD2 (6 bases). Germline V gene lookup returns CDR1 SGHAT and CDR2 FQNNGV. Trimming shortened V by 2 bases and J by 1 base, and 11 bases separated the two germline ends. The CDR3 is 16 amino acids. As DNA, the CDR3 is TGTGCCAGCAGCTTATGGGGACTCCTGAACACCGGGGAGCTGTTTTTT. It translates to CASSLWGLLNTGELFF.

The CDR3 bases are TGCAGCGTTGAAGCCTGGGACTGGGACTTCACGATCTCCGAGCAGTACTTC. Residues: CSVEAWDWDFTISEQYF. This rearrangement joins TRBV29-1 to TRBJ2-7, with D perhaps matching TRBD2 (6 bases). Germline CDR1 reads SQVTM; CDR2 reads ANQGSEA. The CDR3 extends over 17 amino acids. With 1 base removed from V and 6 bases from J, the gap between germline ends came to 25 bases.

This clonotype appeared many times. The V and J genes are TRBV11-2 and TRBJ2-1; D tentatively fits TRBD1 or TRBD2 (5 bases each). The CDR3 consists of 14 residues. Per the germline V gene, CDR1 is SGHAT and CDR2 is FQNNGV. The V and J ends lost 2 bases and 5 bases respectively, with 10 bases between them. CDR3 coding DNA: TGTGCCAGCAGCTTATCCGTGGGGGACAATGAGCAGTTCTTC. This codes for CASSLSVGDNEQFF.

The chain couples TRBV9 to TRBJ2-3; tentative D call: TRBD2 (6 bases). This CDR3 is 16 amino acids long. V lost 3 bases, J lost 0 bases, and 14 bases lay in between. Germline CDR1 reads SGDLS; CDR2 reads YYNGEE. The CDR3 reads CASSDPSDYSTDTQYF. The CDR3 nucleotides read TGTGCCAGCAGCGATCCCTCGGACTATAGCACAGATACGCAGTATTTT.

In this sample, this clonotype turned up many times. V usage is TRBV11-2 and J usage is TRBJ1-5, with D uncertain. Per germline, CDR1 SGHAT and CDR2 FQNNGV. The CDR3 loop spans 13 amino acids. Trimming took 4 bases from V and 1 from J, leaving 5 bases between them. For the CDR3, the DNA is TGTGCCAGCAGCTACCAGAGCAATCAGCCCCAGCATTTT. The encoded protein is CASSYQSNQPQHF.

V gene TRBV5-1 combines with J gene TRBJ2-7; 9 nucleotides line up with TRBD1. The trim removed 5 bases at V and 2 bases at J, leaving 11 bases unmatched. The CDR3 is 16 amino acids. Germline CDR1 reads SGHRS; CDR2 reads YFSETQ. CDR3 coding DNA: TGCGCCAGCAGGCCCGCCCCGGGACAGGGTGCCTACGAGCAGTACTTC. It codes for CASRPAPGQGAYEQYF. Variable domain in full (rest from reference TRBV5-1 and TRBJ2-7): KAGVTQTPRYLIKTRGQQVTLSCSPISGHRSVSWYQQTPGQGLQFLFEYFSETQRNKGNFPGRFSGRQFSNSRSEMNVSTLELGDSALYLCASRPAPGQGAYEQYFGPGTRLTVT.

The rearrangement joins TRBV20-1 to TRBJ2-5, with TRBD2 matching over 7 bases. The end of the DNA fits TRBJ2-1 better, so the J call may be wrong. The CDR3 is 13 residues long. CDR1 is DFQATT, CDR2 SNEGSKA, per germline (reference sequence). CDR3 loop: CSPFWGGRDEQFF. CDR3 DNA: TGCAGTCCATTCTGGGGGGGTAGGGATGAGCAGTTCTTC.

Ten or more counts support this clonotype. The chain joins TRBV6-1 to TRBJ2-2; perhaps TRBD2 as D (6 bases). CDR1 is MNHNS and CDR2 is SASEGT in the germline V gene. The CDR3 consists of 16 residues. The V end lost 6 bases, the J end lost 4 bases, and 18 bases lay between the germline ends. The CDR3 nucleotides are TGTGCCAGCAGGACCGTGGAGGACTACCCCACCGGGGAGCTGTTTTTT. This sequence encodes CASRTVEDYPTGELFF.

This clonotype was counted at least ten times. This sequence joins TRBV24-1 and TRBJ2-1, with D perhaps TRBD2 (6 bases). Trimming took 3 bases from V and 7 from J, leaving 18 bases between them. Germline CDR1 KGHDR, CDR2 SFDVKD. This CDR3 has 16 amino acids. CDR3 bases: TGTGCCACCAGTGATCCTTCTACCGCAGGGAGGAATGAGCAGTTCTTC. Its translation: CATSDPSTAGRNEQFF.

At least ten counts were recorded for this clonotype. The J gene is TRBJ2-7, the V gene TRBV5-6; D may correspond to TRBD1 or TRBD2 (5 bases each). The V end was cut by 4 bases, the J end by 2 bases, with 10 bases between. The CDR3 is made up of 13 amino acids. Germline loops: CDR1 SGHDT, CDR2 YYEEEE. In nucleotides, the CDR3 is TGTGCCAGCAGCCCCGGGGCAACCTACGAGCAGTACTTC. Its translation: CASSPGATYEQYF.

At least ten counts were recorded for this clonotype. The V and J genes are TRBV9 and TRBJ1-1; D call uncertain. V lost 0 bases, J lost 2 bases, and 8 bases lay in between. Germline-derived CDR1 and CDR2 are SGDLS and YYNGEE. The CDR3 is made up of 14 amino acids. CDR3 nucleotides: TGTGCCAGCAGCGTAGAGGGCTTCAACACTGAAGCTTTCTTT. Protein: CASSVEGFNTEAFF.

About this clonotype: This may stem from a read error, because a much larger clone lies one nucleotide away. The chain carries TRBV7-9 and TRBJ1-6, with D possibly matching TRBD1 (5 bases). V was clipped by 4 bases and J by 12 bases, with 16 bases between them. Germline assignment: CDR1 SEHNR and CDR2 FQNEAQ (reference sequence). The CDR3 loop spans 14 amino acids. This chain's CDR3 is CASSSGSVGGPLHF. The CDR3 DNA is TGTGCCAGCAGCTCCGGGTCAGTGGGGGGACCCCTCCACTTT.

In the case of this clonotype: A read error is possible here, since a much larger clone lies one base away. The chain has TRBV19 and TRBJ1-1; maybe TRBD1 (5 bases). Germline V gene data show CDR1 as LNHDA and CDR2 as SQIVND (reference sequence). The CDR3 is made up of 15 amino acids. The CDR3 is CASTPRGRVGTGAFF. DNA for the CDR3: TGTGCCAGTACCCCCCGCGGTAGGGTAGGGACTGGAGCTTTCTTT.